The clone carrying this T cell receptor beta chain came up a few times. One entry per CDR3 protein results from TCRdb running MiXCR on the reads. This table holds about 180,000 distinct CDR3 sequences, roughly 14% found once. The V gene's germline CDR1 is SGHDN and CDR2 FVKESK. Trimming stripped 3 bases from V and 3 bases from J, with 9 bases between. The CDR3 extends over 14 amino acids. The entry originates in a study of T cell repertoires in cytomegalovirus infection. The chain combines TRBV14 with TRBJ1-5; D perhaps matches TRBD1 (5 bases). Sequenced sample: PBMCs. The clonotype originates from a human donor in good health (CMV status not recorded). Some clones in this sample may be carry-over from other donors' samples. The CDR3 loop is CASSQTENNQPQHF. CDR3 sequence (DNA): TGTGCCAGCAGCCAGACAGAGAACAATCAGCCCCAGCATTTT.